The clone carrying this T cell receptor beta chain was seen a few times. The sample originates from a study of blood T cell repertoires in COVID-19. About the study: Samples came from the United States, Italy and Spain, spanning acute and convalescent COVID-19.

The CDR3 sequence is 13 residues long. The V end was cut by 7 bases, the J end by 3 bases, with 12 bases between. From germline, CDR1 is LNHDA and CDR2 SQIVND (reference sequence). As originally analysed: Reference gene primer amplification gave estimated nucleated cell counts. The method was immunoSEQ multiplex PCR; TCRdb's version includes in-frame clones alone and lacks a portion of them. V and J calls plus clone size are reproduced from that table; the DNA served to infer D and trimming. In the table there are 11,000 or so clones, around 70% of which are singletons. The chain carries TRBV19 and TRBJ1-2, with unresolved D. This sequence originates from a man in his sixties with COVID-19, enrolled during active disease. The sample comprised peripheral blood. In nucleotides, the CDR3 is TGTGCCAGTAAAGAAGCGAGGCACTATGGCTACACCTTC. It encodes CASKEARHYGYTF.